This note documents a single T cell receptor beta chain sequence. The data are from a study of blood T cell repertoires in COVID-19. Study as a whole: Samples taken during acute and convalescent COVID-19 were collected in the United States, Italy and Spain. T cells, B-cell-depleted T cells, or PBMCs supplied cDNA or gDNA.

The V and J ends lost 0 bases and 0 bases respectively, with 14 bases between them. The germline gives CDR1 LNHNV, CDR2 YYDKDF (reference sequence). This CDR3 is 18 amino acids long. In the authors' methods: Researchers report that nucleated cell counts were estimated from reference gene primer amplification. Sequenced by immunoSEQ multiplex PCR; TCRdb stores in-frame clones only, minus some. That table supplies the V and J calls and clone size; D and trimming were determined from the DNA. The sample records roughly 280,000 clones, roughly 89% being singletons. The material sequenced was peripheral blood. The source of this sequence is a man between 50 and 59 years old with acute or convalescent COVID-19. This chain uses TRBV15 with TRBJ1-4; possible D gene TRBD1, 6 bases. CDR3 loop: CATSRDRHRVTTNEKLFF. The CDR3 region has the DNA TGTGCCACCAGCAGAGATAGGCACAGGGTAACAACTAATGAAAAACTGTTTTTT.